The next 11 T cell receptor beta chains were all read from a single sample in a study of CD8+CD57+ T cells in acquired aplastic anemia. CD8+CD57+ cell expansion had been shown by flow cytometry in patients chosen for sequencing. Profiles of TCR beta VDJ and CDR3 were generated from a genomic DNA template. TCRdb itself ran the reads through MiXCR, one entry per CDR3 protein. Of a few hundred thousand distinct CDR3 sequences detected, about a third appear once; the ten largest clones hold 0.82%. The sequenced sample consisted of sorted CD4+, CD8+, or CD8+CD57+ T cells (not recorded which) from PBMCs. The source is a human donor with aplastic anemia.

Details on this clonotype: At one of its ends the junction is not consistent with the germline gene, which may arise from a read error. The CDR3: CARSLGPDRASGYTF. CDR3 in DNA: TGTGCCCGCAGCTTAGGGCCTGACAGGGCGTCCGGCTACACCTTC. The chain links TRBV11-3 to TRBJ1-2; 7 bases line up with TRBD1. From germline, CDR1 is SGHNT and CDR2 YENEEA. The CDR3 totals 15 residues.

The chain is built from TRBV5-4 and TRBJ2-3, with D tentatively TRBD1 (5 bases). V lost 0 bases and J lost 2, with 13 bases in between. The CDR3 is made up of 16 amino acids. The V gene's germline CDR1 is SGHNT and CDR2 YYREEE (reference sequence). The CDR3 DNA reads TGTGCCAGCAGCTTGGCACAGGTGGGGAACACAGATACGCAGTATTTT. Translation gives CASSLAQVGNTDTQYF.

The chain combines TRBV19 with TRBJ2-3; D possibly matches TRBD1 or TRBD2 (7 bases each). Looked up from germline, CDR1 is LNHDA and CDR2 is SQIVND (reference sequence). The CDR3 runs to 15 residues. Trimming shortened V by 6 bases and J by 3 bases, and 16 bases separated the two germline ends. The CDR3 protein is CASRQGGERTDTQYF. The CDR3 nucleotides read TGTGCCAGTAGGCAGGGGGGGGAACGGACAGATACGCAGTATTTT. The whole variable domain, remainder taken from reference TRBV19 and TRBJ2-3, is DGGITQSPKYLFRKEGQNVTLSCEQNLNHDAMYWYRQDPGQGLRLIYYSQIVNDFQKGDIAEGYSVSREKKESFPLTVTSAQKNPTAFYLCASRQGGERTDTQYFGPGTRLTVL.

At least ten counts were recorded for this clonotype. At one end the junction does not follow the germline gene, possibly because of a read error. The chain carries TRBV2 and TRBJ1-1, with D perhaps TRBD1 (6 bases). The germline V gene encodes CDR1 SNHLY and CDR2 FYNNEI. The CDR3 spans 11 residues. The CDR3 nucleotides read TGTGCCAGCAGTGACGGGCAGGGGAAGCTCTTT. This translates into CASSDGQGKLF.

This clonotype has only a few counts. The chain joins TRBV7-8 to TRBJ2-7, with 9 bases identical to TRBD2. CDR3 size: 17 residues. Germline CDR1 SGHVS, CDR2 FQNEAQ. Trimming took 3 bases from V and 5 from J; bases not matched to a gene: 14. The CDR3 loop reads CASSFVTFGGLANEQYF. CDR3 DNA: TGTGCCAGCAGCTTCGTTACTTTCGGGGGACTAGCAAACGAGCAGTACTTC. Using reference TRBV7-8 and TRBJ2-7 for the parts outside the CDR3, the full variable domain is GAGVSQSPRYKVAKRGQDVALRCDPISGHVSLFWYQQALGQGPEFLTYFQNEAQLDKSGLPSDRFFAERPEGSVSTLKIQRTQQEDSAVYLCASSFVTFGGLANEQYFGPGTRLTVT.

The V and J genes are TRBV29-1 and TRBJ1-2; the D is unclear. The CDR3 covers 11 residues. V lost 7 bases, J lost 4 bases, and 10 bases lay in between. The germline V gene encodes CDR1 SQVTM and CDR2 ANQGSEA. This CDR3 reads CSAMESYGYTF. The CDR3 DNA reads TGCAGCGCGATGGAGAGCTATGGCTACACCTTC.

This clonotype was recorded a few times. The chain joins TRBV11-2 to TRBJ2-5; tentatively, D is TRBD1 or TRBD2 (5 bases each). Deletions cut 0 bases from V and 0 bases from J, with 11 bases between. Germline V gives CDR1 SGHAT, CDR2 FQNNGV. This CDR3 comprises 16 residues. The CDR3 reads CASSLEGRTNQETQYF. The CDR3 bases are TGTGCCAGCAGCTTAGAGGGACGGACGAACCAAGAGACCCAGTACTTC.

This clonotype came up many times. V and J are TRBV5-6 and TRBJ1-2; perhaps TRBD1 as D (5 bases). Germline lookup yields CDR1 SGHDT and CDR2 YYEEEE. CDR3 length: 13 residues. V was pared by 0 bases and J by 8 bases, with 11 bases between. In nucleotides, the CDR3 is TGTGCCAGCAGCTTGGTCCAGGGTGGGGGCTACACCTTC. This encodes CASSLVQGGGYTF. The whole variable domain, remainder taken from reference TRBV5-6 and TRBJ1-2, is DAGVTQSPTHLIKTRGQQVTLRCSPKSGHDTVSWYQQALGQGPQFIFQYYEEEERQRGNFPDRFSGHQFPNYSSELNVNALLLGDSALYLCASSLVQGGGYTFGSGTRLTVV.

The chain uses TRBV4-1 and TRBJ2-7; D is tentatively TRBD1 or TRBD2 (6 bases each). CDR1 and CDR2 (germline): MGHRA, YSYEKL. Deletions cut 0 bases from V and 0 bases from J, with 12 bases between. This CDR3 is 16 amino acids long. The CDR3 coding sequence is TGCGCCAGCAGCCAAGAAATCGGGGGCAACTCCTACGAGCAGTACTTC. It encodes CASSQEIGGNSYEQYF.

This clonotype was seen more than once but under ten times. As DNA, the CDR3 is TGTTCCAACTGCAGGGAGGTGGGTCAGCCCCAGCATTTT. Its protein is CSNCREVGQPQHF. The chain links TRBV6-1 to TRBJ1-5; possible D gene TRBD1, 5 bases. Germline V gene lookup returns CDR1 MNHNS and CDR2 SASEGT. This CDR3 has 13 amino acids.

The rearrangement joins TRBV6-1 to TRBJ1-6; perhaps TRBD1 as D (5 bases). The CDR3 sequence is 17 residues long. CDR1 and CDR2 from the germline V gene are MNHNS and SASEGT. V lost 4 bases and J 3 bases, leaving 16 bases between the germline ends. The CDR3 reads CASSGRSAGGYNSPLHF. The CDR3 nucleotides read TGTGCCAGCAGTGGCCGGTCCGCCGGGGGCTATAATTCACCCCTCCACTTT.